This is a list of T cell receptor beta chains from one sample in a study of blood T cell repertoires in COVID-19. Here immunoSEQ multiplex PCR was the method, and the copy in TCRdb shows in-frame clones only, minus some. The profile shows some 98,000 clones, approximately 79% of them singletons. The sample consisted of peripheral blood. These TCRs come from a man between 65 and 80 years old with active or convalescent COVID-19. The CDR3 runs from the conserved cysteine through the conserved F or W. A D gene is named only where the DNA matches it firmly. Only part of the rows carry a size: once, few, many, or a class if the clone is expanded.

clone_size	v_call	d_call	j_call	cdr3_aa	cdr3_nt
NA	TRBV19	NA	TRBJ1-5	CASTGGSQPQHF	TGTGCCAGTACCGGAGGGTCTCAGCCCCAGCATTTT
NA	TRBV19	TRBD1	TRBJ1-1	CASKRDRVNTEAFF	TGTGCCAGTAAACGCGACAGGGTGAACACTGAAGCTTTCTTT
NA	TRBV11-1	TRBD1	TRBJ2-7	CASSPPGQRAYEQYF	TGTGCCAGCAGTCCTCCGGGACAGAGAGCCTACGAGCAGTACTTC
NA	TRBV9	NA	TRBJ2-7	CASSVESGLTYEQYF	TGTGCCAGCAGCGTAGAATCAGGCCTTACCTACGAGCAGTACTTC
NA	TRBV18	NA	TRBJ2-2	CASSPWGDNTGELFF	TGTGCCAGCTCACCATGGGGGGATAACACCGGGGAGCTGTTTTTT
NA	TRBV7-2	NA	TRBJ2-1	CASSFPGTPRGNEQFF	TGTGCCAGCAGCTTCCCCGGGACTCCCCGGGGGAATGAGCAGTTCTTC
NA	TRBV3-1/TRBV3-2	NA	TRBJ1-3	CASSSRGSIFSGNTIYF	TGTGCCAGCAGCTCTCGTGGCAGTATTTTCTCTGGAAACACCATATATTTT
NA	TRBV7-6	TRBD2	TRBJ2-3	CASSLEGTSGGITDTQYF	TGTGCCAGCAGCTTAGAAGGGACTAGCGGGGGGATCACAGATACGCAGTATTTT
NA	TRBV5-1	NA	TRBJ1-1	CASSEGNRAFMNTEAFF	TGCGCCAGCAGCGAAGGGAACAGGGCGTTCATGAACACTGAAGCTTTCTTT
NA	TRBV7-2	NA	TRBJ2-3	CASRARGRGLTDTQYF	TGTGCCAGCAGAGCCCGGGGGCGGGGGCTCACAGATACGCAGTATTTT
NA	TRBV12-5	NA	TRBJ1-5	CASGLRGGDQPQHF	TGTGCTAGTGGTTTAAGGGGGGGAGATCAGCCCCAGCATTTT
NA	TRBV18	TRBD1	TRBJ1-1	CASSLSTGKNTEAFF	TGTGCCAGCTCCCTTTCGACAGGGAAGAACACTGAAGCTTTCTTT
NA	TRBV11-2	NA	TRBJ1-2	CASSLGLVRGYTF	TGTGCCAGCAGCTTAGGTCTAGTGCGTGGCTACACCTTC
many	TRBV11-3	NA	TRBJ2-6	CASSLGYGANVLTF	TGTGCCAGCAGCTTAGGTTATGGGGCCAACGTCCTGACTTTC
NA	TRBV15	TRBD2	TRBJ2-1	CATSTSTGLADEQFF	TGTGCCACCAGCACCAGTACCGGTCTAGCGGATGAGCAGTTCTTC
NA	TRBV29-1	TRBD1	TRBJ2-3	CSTDRVSTDTQYF	TGCAGCACGGACAGGGTGAGCACAGATACGCAGTATTTT
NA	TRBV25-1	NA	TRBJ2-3	CASSEWATDTQYF	TGTGCCAGCAGTGAATGGGCCACAGATACGCAGTATTTT
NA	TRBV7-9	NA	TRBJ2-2	CASSPQSAYTGELFF	TGTGCCAGCAGCCCACAAAGTGCATACACCGGGGAGCTGTTTTTT
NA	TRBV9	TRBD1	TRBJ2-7	CASSARTGGFYEQYF	TGTGCCAGCAGCGCCCGGACAGGGGGGTTCTACGAGCAGTACTTC
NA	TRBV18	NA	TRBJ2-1	CASSPRASEGNEQFF	TGTGCCAGCTCACCACGCGCTAGCGAGGGGAATGAGCAGTTCTTC
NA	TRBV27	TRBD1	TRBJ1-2	CASGSRGTGPILYGYTF	TGTGCCAGCGGAAGTCGGGGGACAGGCCCTATTCTGTATGGCTACACCTTC
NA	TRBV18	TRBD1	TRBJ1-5	CASSTGTGYQPQHF	TGTGCCAGCTCAACCGGGACAGGGTATCAGCCCCAGCATTTT
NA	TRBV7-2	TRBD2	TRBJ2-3	CASSPRTSGGTQYF	TGTGCCAGCAGCCCCAGGACTAGCGGGGGTACGCAGTATTTT
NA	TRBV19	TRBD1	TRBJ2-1	CASRPRDRGSGEQFF	TGTGCCAGTAGGCCCCGGGACAGGGGATCAGGTGAGCAGTTCTTC
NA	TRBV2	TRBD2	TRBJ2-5	CASSPITSGGQETQYF	TGTGCCAGCAGCCCTATCACTAGCGGGGGGCAAGAGACCCAGTACTTC
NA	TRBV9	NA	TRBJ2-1	CASSVAGQSSYNEQFF	TGTGCCAGCAGCGTAGCTGGGCAGAGCTCCTACAATGAGCAGTTCTTC
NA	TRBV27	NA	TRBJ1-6	CASSSQGRSSYNSPLHF	TGTGCCAGCAGTTCGCAGGGGCGAAGCTCCTATAATTCACCCCTCCACTTT
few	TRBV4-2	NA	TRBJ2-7	CASSQAGGANEQYF	TGTGCCAGCAGCCAAGCTGGCGGGGCGAACGAGCAGTACTTC
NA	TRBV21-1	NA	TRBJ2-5	CASSPGEQETQYF	TGTGCCAGCAGCCCAGGGGAACAAGAGACCCAGTACTTC
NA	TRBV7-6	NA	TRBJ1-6	CASSLRGSSYNSPLHF	TGTGCCAGCAGCTTGCGGGGGAGCTCCTATAATTCACCCCTCCACTTT
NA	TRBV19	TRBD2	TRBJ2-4	CASSTKTSGGKGNIQYF	TGTGCCAGTAGTACTAAGACTAGCGGGGGGAAGGGGAACATTCAGTACTTC
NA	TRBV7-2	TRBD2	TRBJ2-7	CASSFRRGAYEQYF	TGTGCCAGCAGCTTTAGGCGGGGGGCTTACGAGCAGTACTTC
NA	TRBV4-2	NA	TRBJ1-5	CASSQEYREVSPQHF	TGTGCCAGCAGCCAGGAGTACAGGGAAGTATCGCCCCAGCATTTT
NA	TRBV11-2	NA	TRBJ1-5	CASSLGEEGQPQHF	TGTGCCAGCAGCTTAGGGGAGGAAGGGCAGCCCCAGCATTTT
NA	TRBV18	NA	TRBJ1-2	CASSPVDSDYGYTF	TGTGCCAGCTCACCCGTGGACAGCGACTATGGCTACACCTTC
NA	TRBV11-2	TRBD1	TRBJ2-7	CASSLGFPDRGQKYEQYF	TGTGCCAGCAGCTTAGGGTTCCCGGACAGGGGCCAGAAGTACGAGCAGTACTTC
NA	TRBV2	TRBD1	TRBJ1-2	CASSPGTADFGSSGYTF	TGTGCCAGCAGCCCCGGGACAGCTGATTTTGGGAGTTCTGGCTACACCTTC
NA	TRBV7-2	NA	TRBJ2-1	CASSLRGDLKNNEQFF	TGTGCCAGCAGCTTACGCGGGGACCTTAAAAACAATGAGCAGTTCTTC
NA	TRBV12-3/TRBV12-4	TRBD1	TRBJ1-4	CASSRGNGEKLFF	TGTGCCAGCAGCAGGGGGAATGGCGAAAAACTGTTTTTT
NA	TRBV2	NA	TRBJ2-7	CASIPRRANYEQYF	TGTGCCAGCATCCCCCGCAGGGCCAACTACGAGCAGTACTTC
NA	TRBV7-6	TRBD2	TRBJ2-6	CASSPVERGAGGANVLTF	TGTGCCAGCAGTCCAGTGGAGCGGGGGGCCGGCGGGGCCAACGTCCTGACTTTC
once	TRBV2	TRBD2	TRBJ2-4	CASSATSGGAFPPKNIQYF	TGTGCCAGCAGTGCGACTAGCGGGGGGGCCTTTCCACCCAAAAACATTCAGTACTTC
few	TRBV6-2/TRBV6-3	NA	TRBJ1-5	CASSKTGITNQPQHF	TGTGCCAGCAGTAAGACAGGAATTACCAATCAGCCCCAGCATTTT
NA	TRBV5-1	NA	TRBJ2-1	CASSQIPETSVVQFF	TGCGCCAGCAGCCAAATACCTGAGACTAGTGTAGTGCAGTTCTTC
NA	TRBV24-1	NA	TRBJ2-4	CATSDRDTGIQYF	TGTGCCACCAGTGATCGGGACACGGGCATTCAGTACTTC
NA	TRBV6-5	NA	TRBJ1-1	CASRPGEGTEAFF	TGTGCCAGCAGACCCGGTGAGGGCACTGAAGCTTTCTTT
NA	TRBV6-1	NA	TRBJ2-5	CASSEGQGHRGETQYF	TGTGCCAGCAGTGAAGGCCAGGGGCATAGGGGGGAGACCCAGTACTTC
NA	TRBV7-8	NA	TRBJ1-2	CASSLVTAPWGGYTF	TGTGCCAGCAGCTTAGTGACAGCCCCATGGGGTGGCTACACCTTC